The TCR beta chain described here comes from a study of blood T cell repertoires in COVID-19. Background on the study: The samples span acute and convalescent COVID-19 from the United States, Italy and Spain. PBMCs, B-cell-depleted T cells, or T cells were the source of the cDNA or gDNA that made up the material.

The CDR3 has 18 amino acids. CDR1 and CDR2 from the germline V gene are LNHDA and SQIVND (reference sequence). Trimming removed 2 bases from V and 6 bases from J, with 22 bases in between. Authors' data handling: For nucleated cells, counts were estimated from reference gene primer amplification. Generated by immunoSEQ multiplex PCR, the TCRdb table keeps only in-frame clones and is missing some. Clone size and the V and J calls come from that table; the DNA yielded D and trimming. The sample shows tens of thousands of clones, roughly 85% of them seen only once. The sequenced material came from peripheral blood. The TCR sequence derives from a man aged 30 to 45 with acute or convalescent COVID-19. The gene calls are TRBV19 and TRBJ2-2; weak D call: TRBD1 (5 bases). For the CDR3, the DNA is TGTGCCAGTAGTATAAACCCAGGGAATTTGATTTGGGCCGGGGAGCTGTTTTTT. This codes for CASSINPGNLIWAGELFF.